Each of the 29 T cell receptor beta chains below was sequenced from the same sample in a study of vaccination and CD4 T cells after COVID-19. Treatment denoted: roughly 10-day PBMC culture with coronavirus spike peptide pools or control peptides (ViraFEST assay). The Oncomine TCR Beta short-read assay was applied to DNA of cultured CD4+ T cells. In TCRdb, the PCR reads were re-called with MiXCR into one record per CDR3 protein. In the table there are some 13,000 distinct CDR3 sequences, 25% to 30% of which are singletons. These receptors' targets are unknown. Sequenced material: CD4+ T cells from blood, cultured in vitro. These receptors originate from a human donor who had recovered from COVID-19.

J is TRBJ1-1 and V is TRBV14; no clear D gene. Germline CDR1 SGHDN, CDR2 FVKESK. CDR3 length: 11 amino acids. Trimming cost V 1 base and J 11 bases, with 8 bases left between them. The CDR3 protein is CASSQALRAFF. In DNA form, the CDR3 reads TGTGCCAGCAGCCAAGCCCTCCGTGCTTTCTTT.

This clonotype was observed once. The chain carries TRBV6-4 and TRBJ2-1, with 8 nucleotides matching TRBD2. Germline V gene sequence: CDR1 MRHNA, CDR2 SNTAGT. This CDR3 spans 16 amino acids. V shed 5 bases, J shed 7 bases, and the junction held 13 bases outside the gene matches. The CDR3 DNA reads as TGTGCCAGCAGTCCAACTAGCGGACGAAGGGGGAATGAGCAGTTCTTC. As protein: CASSPTSGRRGNEQFF.

This clonotype was counted only a few times. The rearrangement uses TRBV7-8 and TRBJ1-1; 7 bases line up with TRBD1. The CDR3 is 14 residues long. V lost 3 bases, J lost 3 bases, and 4 bases stayed unmatched. Germline V lookup: CDR1 SGHVS, CDR2 FQNEAQ. The CDR3 region is CASSLTRGDTEAFF. The CDR3 DNA sequence: TGTGCCAGCAGCTTGACCAGGGGGGACACTGAAGCTTTCTTT.

This clonotype was detected a few times. This chain uses TRBV20-1 with TRBJ1-6; possibly TRBD1 for D (6 bases). CDR1 and CDR2 from the germline V gene are DFQATT and SNEGSKA (reference sequence). Trimming stripped 0 bases from V and 8 bases from J, with 17 bases between. The length of the CDR3 is 16 residues. CDR3 sequence: CSARDGQGRADSPLHF. The CDR3, as DNA: TGCAGTGCTAGAGACGGGCAGGGGCGAGCCGATTCACCCCTCCACTTT.

This clonotype was seen more than once but under ten times. The gene calls are TRBV7-8 and TRBJ1-5; D gene unclear. In germline, CDR1 is SGHVS, CDR2 FQNEAQ. This CDR3 is 15 amino acids long. V was shortened by 5 bases and J by 2 bases, with 13 bases between the two germline ends. CDR3 sequence: CASSTRSGRNQPQHF. Here the CDR3 DNA reads TGTGCCAGCAGCACCCGGAGCGGGCGCAATCAGCCCCAGCATTTT.

This clonotype occurred a few times. The chain joins TRBV11-3 to TRBJ2-5, with 8 bases lining up with TRBD1. V lost 5 bases and J lost 5; bases outside the gene matches: 7. Germline-derived CDR1 and CDR2 are SGHNT and YENEEA. The CDR3 consists of 14 residues. CDR3 residues: CASSRQGLKETQYF. CDR3 sequence (DNA): TGTGCCAGCAGCCGACAGGGGTTGAAGGAGACCCAGTACTTC.

This clonotype has just one count. V usage is TRBV9 and J usage is TRBJ2-5, with D perhaps TRBD1 (5 bases). The germline gives CDR1 SGDLS, CDR2 YYNGEE. Between the trimmed V and J ends, which lost 0 bases and 7 bases, there was a span of 10 bases. The CDR3 has 13 residues. The CDR3 DNA sequence: TGTGCCAGCAGCGTAGGGGGCCAGGGGACCCAGTACTTC. It specifies CASSVGGQGTQYF.

The chain employs TRBV6-2 or TRBV6-3 and TRBJ1-6; D unresolved. Trimming left V 8 bases short and J 6 bases short, with 11 bases between. The CDR3 contains 13 residues. Germline CDR1 MNHEY, CDR2 SVGEGT. CDR3 nucleotides: TGTGCCAGCTTTCAATCTTTTAATTCACCCCTCCACTTT. This codes for CASFQSFNSPLHF.

Only one count was recorded for this clonotype. The rearrangement links TRBV18 to TRBJ2-7, with 7 bases identical to TRBD2. The CDR3 spans 15 residues. Per germline, CDR1 KGHSH and CDR2 LQKENI. V lost 4 bases, J lost 0 bases, and 6 bases stayed unmatched. The CDR3 spells CASSQERGSSYEQYF. The CDR3 bases are TGTGCCAGCTCACAAGAGCGGGGCTCCTCCTACGAGCAGTACTTC.

Comment on this clonotype: An end of the junction differs from the germline gene, which may be a read error. The chain couples TRBV7-7 to TRBJ2-7, with TRBD1 identical over 10 bases. This CDR3 comprises 14 residues. The germline gives CDR1 SSHAT, CDR2 FNYEAQ (reference sequence). The CDR3 DNA follows: TGTGCTAGCAGCTTAGGGACAGGGGCCAGCGAGCAGTACTTC. As protein: CASSLGTGASEQYF.

The V gene is TRBV10-3, the J gene TRBJ2-5; maybe TRBD1 (5 bases). The V end was cut by 4 bases, the J end by 2 bases, with 11 bases between. This CDR3 spans 14 amino acids. Germline assignment: CDR1 ENHRY and CDR2 SYGVKD. CDR3 loop: CAISAKGAQETQYF. As DNA, the CDR3 is TGTGCCATCAGTGCTAAAGGGGCGCAAGAGACCCAGTACTTC.

The chain has TRBV15 and TRBJ2-7; TRBD2 aligns across 11 bases. The J segment lost 1 base and the V segment lost 4 bases, leaving 6 bases of the junction unmatched. The CDR3 runs 16 residues. Germline CDR1 is LNHNV and CDR2 is YYDKDF (reference sequence). The CDR3 loop reads CATSTITSGGSYEQYF. The CDR3 bases are TGTGCCACCAGCACTATTACTAGCGGGGGATCCTACGAGCAGTACTTC.

By share, this clonotype counts as medium-sized. The chain employs TRBV6-5 and TRBJ1-2, with TRBD1 as a possible D gene (6 bases). This CDR3 comprises 16 residues. In germline, CDR1 is MNHEY, CDR2 SVGAGI. Trimming left V 0 bases short and J 5 bases short, with 16 bases between. The DNA of the CDR3 is TGTGCCAGCAGTTACTCGAACCGCCCAGGGGCGTATGGCTACACCTTC. Translating gives CASSYSNRPGAYGYTF.

This clonotype was detected once. This sequence joins TRBV5-4 and TRBJ1-4; perhaps TRBD1 as D (6 bases). The CDR3 is 14 amino acids. CDR1 is SGHNT and CDR2 is YYREEE in the germline V gene (reference sequence). V was clipped by 4 bases and J by 6 bases, with 13 bases between them. The DNA for the CDR3 is TGTGCCAGCAGCCCCGGGGGCACAGATGAAAAACTGTTTTTT. Amino acid sequence: CASSPGGTDEKLFF.

V gene TRBV5-4 combines with J gene TRBJ1-3, with D unclear. The CDR3 has 15 residues. Trimming shortened V by 4 bases and J by 2 bases, and 13 bases separated the two germline ends. Germline-derived CDR1 and CDR2 are SGHNT and YYREEE (reference sequence). CDR3 amino acids: CASSPGPGTGNTIYF. The CDR3, as DNA: TGTGCCAGCAGCCCCGGCCCGGGGACTGGAAACACCATATATTTT.

In this sample, this clonotype turned up a few times. The chain uses TRBV12-3 or TRBV12-4 and TRBJ1-1, with D unclear. V was clipped by 5 bases and J by 2 bases, with 12 bases between them. The CDR3 is made up of 14 amino acids. The CDR3 loop is CASSPFHVNTEAFF. The CDR3 DNA reads TGTGCCAGCAGTCCCTTTCATGTAAACACTGAAGCTTTCTTT.

The chain combines TRBV7-2 with TRBJ1-1; D remains ambiguous. Per the germline V gene, CDR1 is SGHTA and CDR2 is FQGNSA. V was cut by 7 bases and J by 8 bases, with 11 bases left in between. The length of the CDR3 is 11 residues. DNA for the CDR3: TGTGCCAGCAACAACCTGGCGGAAGCTTTCTTT. It specifies CASNNLAEAFF. The variable domain in full, completed from reference TRBV7-2 and TRBJ1-1, reads GAGVSQSPSNKVTEKGKDVELRCDPISGHTALYWYRQSLGQGLEFLIYFQGNSAPDKSGLPSDRFSAERTGGSVSTLTIQRTQQEDSAVYLCASNNLAEAFFGQGTRLTVV.

The table lists this clonotype with a count of one. The gene calls are TRBV30 and TRBJ1-5; 7 nucleotides line up with TRBD1. There are 13 residues in the CDR3. Per germline, CDR1 GTSNPN and CDR2 SVGIG (reference sequence). The J segment lost 7 bases and the V segment lost 3 bases, leaving 6 bases of the junction unmatched. The CDR3 spells CAWSTGEEQPQHF. DNA of the CDR3: TGTGCCTGGAGCACAGGGGAGGAACAGCCCCAGCATTTT.

The J gene is TRBJ2-7, the V gene TRBV5-1; D is undetermined. In germline, CDR1 is SGHRS, CDR2 YFSETQ. The CDR3 consists of 15 residues. V was trimmed by 4 bases and J by 6 bases, leaving 20 bases between them. The CDR3 nucleotides are TGCGCCAGCAGCACTGGAGACCCCCCAGGCTCCGAGCAGTACTTC. Amino acid sequence: CASSTGDPPGSEQYF. The complete variable domain, with remaining parts taken from reference TRBV5-1 and TRBJ2-7, reads KAGVTQTPRYLIKTRGQQVTLSCSPISGHRSVSWYQQTPGQGLQFLFEYFSETQRNKGNFPGRFSGRQFSNSRSEMNVSTLELGDSALYLCASSTGDPPGSEQYFGPGTRLTVT.

The table lists this clonotype with a few counts. The chain links TRBV19 to TRBJ1-4, with a tentative D call TRBD1 (5 bases). The CDR3 runs to 14 residues. Germline CDR1 LNHDA, CDR2 SQIVND (reference sequence). V gave up 6 bases and J gave up 7 bases, with 15 bases separating them. The CDR3 spells CASSGGLGGEKLFF. In DNA form, the CDR3 reads TGTGCCAGTAGCGGTGGGTTGGGGGGTGAAAAACTGTTTTTT.

The V and J genes are TRBV6-5 and TRBJ1-3; D may be TRBD1 (6 bases). The length of the CDR3 is 16 residues. Trimming left V 2 bases short and J 1 base short, with 12 bases between. Germline CDR1 reads MNHEY; CDR2 reads SVGAGI. For the CDR3, the DNA is TGTGCCAGCAGTTACGGGACACTAGAATCTGGAAACACCATATATTTT. Translated, it gives CASSYGTLESGNTIYF.

This clonotype was counted between two and nine times. The J gene is TRBJ1-1, the V gene TRBV6-1; TRBD1 might be the D (5 bases). Germline V gene sequence: CDR1 MNHNS, CDR2 SASEGT. The CDR3 runs to 13 residues. Trimming stripped 6 bases from V and 4 bases from J, with 12 bases between. The CDR3 DNA reads TGTGCCAGCAGCTCCAGGGAGAGCACTGAAGCTTTCTTT. Translating it yields CASSSRESTEAFF.

V gene TRBV19 combines with J gene TRBJ2-7, with 12 bases that match TRBD1. V lost 1 base, J lost 7 bases, and 8 bases stayed unmatched. The CDR3 contains 16 residues. CDR1 and CDR2 (germline): LNHDA, SQIVND (reference sequence). As DNA, the CDR3 is TGTGCCAGTAGTATAGGGGCGGGACAGGGGGCTGGGGAGCAGTACTTC. Translation: CASSIGAGQGAGEQYF.

The chain uses TRBV4-2 and TRBJ1-2, with 7 bases fitting TRBD1. The length of the CDR3 is 15 residues. Germline V gene data show CDR1 as LGHNA and CDR2 as YNFKEQ. The V and J ends lost 4 bases and 5 bases, in that order; junction bases with no gene match: 10. This CDR3 is CASSLEQGIEYGYTF. CDR3 DNA: TGTGCCAGCAGCCTAGAACAGGGGATCGAGTATGGCTACACCTTC.

V and J are TRBV30 and TRBJ2-2; 7 nucleotides align to TRBD1. The CDR3 spans 22 residues. J lost 3 bases, V lost 0 bases, and 25 bases had no gene match. The V gene's germline CDR1 is GTSNPN and CDR2 SVGIG (reference sequence). CDR3 sequence reads: CAWSVHGAFGSGGRRYTGELFF. The CDR3 nucleotides read TGTGCCTGGAGTGTACACGGAGCCTTCGGGTCAGGGGGAAGGAGGTACACCGGGGAGCTGTTTTTT.

The chain combines TRBV7-2 with TRBJ2-7, with TRBD2 identical over 14 bases. The CDR3 is 17 amino acids. Trimming removed 5 bases from V and 1 base from J; junction bases left unmatched: 7. Germline loops: CDR1 SGHTA, CDR2 FQGNSA. The CDR3 DNA follows: TGTGCCAGCAGCGGGGGGACTAGCGGGGGAACATCCTACGAGCAGTACTTC. It translates to CASSGGTSGGTSYEQYF.

This clonotype turned up a few times. This chain joins TRBV6-2 or TRBV6-3 and TRBJ2-6; D may be TRBD1 or TRBD2 (6 bases each). The CDR3 is 16 residues long. Germline V CDR1 and CDR2: MNHEY, SVGEGT. Trimming pared 0 bases from V and 4 bases from J, leaving 10 bases between. CDR3 residues: CASSYSGGMGANVLTF. The CDR3 coding sequence is TGTGCCAGCAGTTACTCGGGGGGCATGGGGGCCAACGTCCTGACTTTC.

This chain connects TRBV2 to TRBJ1-5; D is ambiguous. CDR3 length equals 13 residues. Per germline, CDR1 SNHLY and CDR2 FYNNEI. V was pared by 9 bases and J by 4 bases, with 13 bases between. DNA for the CDR3: TGTGCCAGTTCGGCGTCACTAAATCAGCCCCAGCATTTT. This gives the protein CASSASLNQPQHF.

In its sample, this clonotype was seen a few times. The gene calls are TRBV12-3 or TRBV12-4 and TRBJ1-6; D is uncertain. V lost 7 bases and J lost 8, with 9 bases in between. The CDR3 consists of 12 residues. CDR3 protein: CASTSIYSPLHF. Written as DNA, the CDR3 is TGTGCCAGCACCTCAATTTATTCACCCCTCCACTTT.